These 12 T cell receptor beta chains originate from one sample sequenced in a study of shared clonotypes between healthy human individuals. Sequenced by immunoSEQ multiplex PCR; TCRdb stores in-frame clones only, minus some. The sample consists of around 980,000 clones, approximately 78% of them appearing once. Specimen: memory CD4+ T cells from PBMCs. The subset here: CD45RA-negative fraction. These receptors were obtained from a man aged 18 to 35 in good health. Some clones in this sample may be carry-over from other donors' samples.

The V call is TRBV11-2, the J call TRBJ2-5; D ambiguous. Between the trimmed V and J ends, which lost 6 bases and 5 bases, there was a span of 19 bases. The germline gives CDR1 SGHAT, CDR2 FQNNGV. The CDR3 spans 15 residues. CDR3 in amino acids: CASSAWVGEGETQYF. The CDR3 coding sequence is TGTGCCAGCAGTGCCTGGGTTGGAGAAGGGGAGACCCAGTACTTC.

This chain connects TRBV25-1 to TRBJ2-2, with 8 bases aligning to TRBD2. The germline CDR1 and CDR2 sequences are MGHDK and SYGVNS. The V gene end was trimmed by 0 bases and the J gene end by 4 bases; junction bases not matched to a gene: 7. The CDR3 is 17 amino acids. CDR3 in DNA: TGTGCCAGCAGTGAATATAACGGGAGGGCAGGCACCGGGGAGCTGTTTTTT. The encoded protein is CASSEYNGRAGTGELFF.

The chain is built from TRBV6-5 and TRBJ1-2, with D maybe TRBD1 (5 bases). Trimming removed 6 bases from V and 4 bases from J, with 9 bases in between. CDR1 and CDR2 from the germline V gene are MNHEY and SVGAGI. The CDR3 is 12 residues long. The CDR3: CASSKDSYGYTF. The CDR3 DNA reads TGTGCCAGCAGCAAAGACAGCTATGGCTACACCTTC.

The chain couples TRBV2 to TRBJ1-4; no definite D call. This CDR3 contains 13 residues. Trimming cost V 8 bases and J 7 bases, with 14 bases left between them. CDR1 and CDR2 from the germline V gene are SNHLY and FYNNEI. CDR3 in DNA: TGTGCCAGCCGTAAACAGCGGGGTGAAAAACTGTTTTTT. Its translation: CASRKQRGEKLFF.

As to this clone: A far larger clone is only one base removed, so a read error is likely. The same CDR3 arises from other DNA sequences in this sample as well. V is TRBV29-1 and J is TRBJ1-1; maybe TRBD1 (5 bases). Germline assignment: CDR1 SQVTM and CDR2 ANQGSEA. The CDR3 spans 15 residues. CDR3: CSVDRGWAMNTEAFF. For the CDR3, the DNA is TGCAGCGTTGATCGGGGGTGGGCGATGAACACTGAGGCTTTCTTT.

This CDR3 reads CASRGQVYEQYF. Written as DNA, the CDR3 is TGTGCCAGTAGGGGACAGGTCTACGAGCAGTACTTC. V and J are TRBV19 and TRBJ2-7; 8 positions agree with TRBD1. V lost 6 bases to trimming and J lost 3 bases; unmatched junction nucleotides: 1. The CDR3 covers 12 residues. The V gene's germline CDR1 is LNHDA and CDR2 SQIVND (reference sequence). Looking up the rest from reference TRBV19 and TRBJ2-7 gives the full variable domain: DGGITQSPKYLFRKEGQNVTLSCEQNLNHDAMYWYRQDPGQGLRLIYYSQIVNDFQKGDIAEGYSVSREKKESFPLTVTSAQKNPTAFYLCASRGQVYEQYFGPGTRLTVT.

This sequence joins TRBV19 and TRBJ1-1; D ambiguous. The CDR3 loop spans 14 amino acids. Germline CDR1 and CDR2: LNHDA and SQIVND (reference sequence). V shed 6 bases and J shed 0 bases, with 11 bases lying between them. As DNA, the CDR3 is TGTGCCAGTAGGAGTGAGATTTTGAACACTGAAGCTTTCTTT. Translation gives CASRSEILNTEAFF.

A note on this clone: Different DNA sequences within this sample yield the same CDR3. V and J are TRBV2 and TRBJ2-5; D remains ambiguous. Germline V CDR1 and CDR2: SNHLY, FYNNEI. V was cut by 6 bases and J by 3 bases, with 5 bases left in between. This CDR3 has 11 residues. The CDR3 region is CASRREETQYF. The CDR3 DNA is TGTGCCAGCAGGCGAGAAGAGACCCAGTACTTC.

V and J are TRBV19 and TRBJ1-1; D call uncertain. V shed 7 bases and J shed 4 bases, with 16 bases lying between them. The CDR3 is 14 amino acids. The germline V gene has CDR1 LNHDA and CDR2 SQIVND (reference sequence). The CDR3 spells CASIAAQEGTEAFF. The CDR3 DNA is TGTGCCAGTATCGCGGCTCAGGAGGGCACTGAAGCTTTCTTT.

This sequence joins TRBV7-2 and TRBJ1-1; D might be TRBD1 (6 bases). Trimming took off 6 bases at V and 11 bases at J, with 19 bases between the two ends. This CDR3 comprises 13 residues. Germline V gives CDR1 SGHTA, CDR2 FQGNSA. The CDR3 sequence is CASSSTDRLWAFF. CDR3 nucleotide sequence: TGTGCCAGCAGTTCCACCGACAGGCTTTGGGCTTTCTTT.

The V gene is TRBV5-1, the J gene TRBJ2-2, with D possibly matching TRBD2 (6 bases). This CDR3 comprises 16 residues. Germline CDR1 reads SGHRS; CDR2 reads YFSETQ. The V end lost 4 bases, the J end lost 6 bases, and 19 bases lay between the germline ends. The CDR3 protein is CASSLPGYREAGELFF. The CDR3 bases are TGCGCCAGCAGCCTCCCAGGGTATAGGGAGGCCGGGGAGCTGTTTTTT.

This clone was counted ten times or more. The gene calls are TRBV4-1 and TRBJ1-2; TRBD1 matches 7 bases. Germline-derived CDR1 and CDR2 are MGHRA and YSYEKL. Trimming removed 4 bases from V and 7 bases from J; junction bases left unmatched: 21. CDR3 size: 18 residues. The CDR3 is CASSPMPPQGLISRGYTF. The CDR3 nucleotides are TGCGCCAGCAGCCCCATGCCCCCACAGGGGTTGATTAGTCGTGGCTACACCTTC.